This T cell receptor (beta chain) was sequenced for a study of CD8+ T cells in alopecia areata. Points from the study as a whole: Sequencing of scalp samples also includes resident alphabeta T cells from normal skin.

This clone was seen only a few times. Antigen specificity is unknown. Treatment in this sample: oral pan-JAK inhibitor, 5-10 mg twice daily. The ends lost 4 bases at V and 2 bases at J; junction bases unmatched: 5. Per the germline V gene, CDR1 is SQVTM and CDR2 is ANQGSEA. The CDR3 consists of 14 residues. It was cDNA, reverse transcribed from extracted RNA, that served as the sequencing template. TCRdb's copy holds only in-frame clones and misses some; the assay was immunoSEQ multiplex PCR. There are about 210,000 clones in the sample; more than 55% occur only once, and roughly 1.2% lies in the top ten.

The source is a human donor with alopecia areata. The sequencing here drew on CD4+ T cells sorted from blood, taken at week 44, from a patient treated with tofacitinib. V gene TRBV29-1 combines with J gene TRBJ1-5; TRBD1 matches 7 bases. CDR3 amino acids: CSVATGTGNQPQHF. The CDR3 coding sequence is TGCAGCGTTGCAACCGGGACAGGCAATCAGCCCCAGCATTTT.